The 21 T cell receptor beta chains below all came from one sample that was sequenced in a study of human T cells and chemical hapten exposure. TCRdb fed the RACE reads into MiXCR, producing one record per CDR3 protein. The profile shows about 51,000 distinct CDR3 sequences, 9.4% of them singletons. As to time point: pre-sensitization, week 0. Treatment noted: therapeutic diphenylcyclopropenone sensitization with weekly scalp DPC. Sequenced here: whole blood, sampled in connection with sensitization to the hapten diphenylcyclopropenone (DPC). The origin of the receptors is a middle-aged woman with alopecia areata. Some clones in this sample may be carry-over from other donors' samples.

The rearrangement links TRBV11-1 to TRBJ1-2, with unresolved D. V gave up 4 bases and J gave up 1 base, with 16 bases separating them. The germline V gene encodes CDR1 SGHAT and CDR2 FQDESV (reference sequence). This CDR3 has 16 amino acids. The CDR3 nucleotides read TGTGCCAGCAGCTCCTCTCGGTCAACAGATAACTATGGCTACACCTTC. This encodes CASSSSRSTDNYGYTF. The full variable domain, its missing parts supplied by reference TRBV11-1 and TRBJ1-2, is EAEVAQSPRYKITEKSQAVAFWCDPISGHATLYWYRQILGQGPELLVQFQDESVVDDSQLPKDRFSAERLKGVDSTLKIQPAELGDSAMYLCASSSSRSTDNYGYTFGSGTRLTVV.

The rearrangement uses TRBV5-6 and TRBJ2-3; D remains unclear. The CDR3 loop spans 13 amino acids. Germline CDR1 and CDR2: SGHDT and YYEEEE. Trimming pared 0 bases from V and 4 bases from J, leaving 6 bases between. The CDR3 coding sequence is TGTGCCAGCAGCTTGGACAGCTCAGATACGCAGTATTTT. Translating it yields CASSLDSSDTQYF.

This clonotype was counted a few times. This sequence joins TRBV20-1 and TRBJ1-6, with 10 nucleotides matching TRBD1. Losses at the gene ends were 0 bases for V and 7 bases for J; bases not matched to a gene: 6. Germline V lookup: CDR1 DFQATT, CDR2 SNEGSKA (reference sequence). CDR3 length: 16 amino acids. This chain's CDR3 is CSARDGDRGENSPLHF. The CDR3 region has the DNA TGCAGTGCTAGAGATGGGGACAGGGGAGAAAATTCACCCCTCCACTTT.

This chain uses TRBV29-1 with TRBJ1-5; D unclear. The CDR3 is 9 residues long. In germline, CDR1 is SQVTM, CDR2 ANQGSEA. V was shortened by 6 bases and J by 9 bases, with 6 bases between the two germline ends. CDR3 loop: CSVRGPQHF. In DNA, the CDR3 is TGCAGCGTGCGGGGGCCCCAGCATTTT.

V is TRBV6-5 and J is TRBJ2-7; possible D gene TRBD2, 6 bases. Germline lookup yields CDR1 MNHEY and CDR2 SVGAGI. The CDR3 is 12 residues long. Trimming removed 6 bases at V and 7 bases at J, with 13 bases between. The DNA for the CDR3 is TGTGCCAGCAGACGTACAGGAGGGGAGCAGTACTTC. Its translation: CASRRTGGEQYF.

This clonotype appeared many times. The DNA of the CDR3 is TGTGCCAGCTCACTGGGACGGGTAAGCAATCAGCCCCAGCATTTT. It codes for CASSLGRVSNQPQHF. The V gene is TRBV18, the J gene TRBJ1-5, with a tentative D call TRBD1 (5 bases). V was cut by 4 bases and J by 1 base, with 11 bases left in between. Germline assignment: CDR1 KGHSH and CDR2 LQKENI. This CDR3 is built from 15 residues.

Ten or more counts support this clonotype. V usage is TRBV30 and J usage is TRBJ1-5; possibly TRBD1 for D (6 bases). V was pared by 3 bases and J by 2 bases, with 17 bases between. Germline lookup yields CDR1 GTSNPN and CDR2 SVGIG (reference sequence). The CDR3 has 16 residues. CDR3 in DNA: TGTGCCTGGAGCGACGACGGGACAAATGGCAATCAGCCCCAGCATTTT. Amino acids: CAWSDDGTNGNQPQHF.

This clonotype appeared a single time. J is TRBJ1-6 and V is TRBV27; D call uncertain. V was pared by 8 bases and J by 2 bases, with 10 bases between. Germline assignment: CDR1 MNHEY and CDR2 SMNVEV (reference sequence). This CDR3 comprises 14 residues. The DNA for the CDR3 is TGTGCCAGCGGGCGGTACACCTATAATTCACCCCTCCACTTT. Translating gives CASGRYTYNSPLHF.

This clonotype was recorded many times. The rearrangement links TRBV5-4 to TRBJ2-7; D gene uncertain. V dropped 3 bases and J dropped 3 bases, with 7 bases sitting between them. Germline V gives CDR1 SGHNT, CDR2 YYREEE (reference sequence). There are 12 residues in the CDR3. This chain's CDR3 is CASSSLGYEQYF. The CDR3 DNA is TGTGCCAGCAGCTCCCTTGGCTACGAGCAGTACTTC.

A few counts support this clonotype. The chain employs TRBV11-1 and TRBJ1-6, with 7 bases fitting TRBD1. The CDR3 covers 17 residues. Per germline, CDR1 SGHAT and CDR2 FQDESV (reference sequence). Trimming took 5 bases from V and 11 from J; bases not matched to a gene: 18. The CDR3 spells CASSPHQLPGQNTPLHF. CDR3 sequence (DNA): TGTGCCAGCAGCCCGCATCAACTTCCGGGACAGAACACACCCCTCCACTTT.

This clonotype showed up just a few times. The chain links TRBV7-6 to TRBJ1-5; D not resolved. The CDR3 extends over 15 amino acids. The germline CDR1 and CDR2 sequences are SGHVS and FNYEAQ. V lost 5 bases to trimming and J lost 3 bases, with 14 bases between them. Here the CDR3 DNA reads TGTGCCAGCAGCCCCATGTCGGGGAACAATCAGCCCCAGCATTTT. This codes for CASSPMSGNNQPQHF.

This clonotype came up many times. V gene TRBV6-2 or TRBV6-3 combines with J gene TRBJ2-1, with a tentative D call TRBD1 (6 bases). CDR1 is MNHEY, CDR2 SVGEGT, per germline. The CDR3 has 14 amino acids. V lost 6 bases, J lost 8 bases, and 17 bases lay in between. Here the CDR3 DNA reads TGTGCCAGCAGGCCACAGGGAATTTTAGATGAGCAGTTCTTC. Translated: CASRPQGILDEQFF.

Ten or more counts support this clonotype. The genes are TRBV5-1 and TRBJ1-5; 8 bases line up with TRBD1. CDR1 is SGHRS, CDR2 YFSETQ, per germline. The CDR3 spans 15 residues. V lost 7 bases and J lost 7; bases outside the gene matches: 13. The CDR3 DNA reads TGCGCCAGCTCCTTGGGAGGACAGGGCCACCAGCCCCAGCATTTT. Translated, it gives CASSLGGQGHQPQHF.

The CDR3 bases are TGCGCCAGCAGCTTGTACGGCTATGAGCAGTTCTTC. Protein product: CASSLYGYEQFF. V usage is TRBV5-1 and J usage is TRBJ2-1, with no clear D. There are 12 residues in the CDR3. The V gene lost 1 base and the J gene lost 8 bases, with 7 bases spanning the gap. Germline V CDR1 and CDR2: SGHRS, YFSETQ.

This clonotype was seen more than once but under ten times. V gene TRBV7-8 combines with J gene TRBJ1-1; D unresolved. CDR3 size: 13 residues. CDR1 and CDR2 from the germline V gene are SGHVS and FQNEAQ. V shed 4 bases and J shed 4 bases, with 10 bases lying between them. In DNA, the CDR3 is TGTGCCAGCAGCTCGCGGGTACGCACTGAAGCTTTCTTT. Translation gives CASSSRVRTEAFF. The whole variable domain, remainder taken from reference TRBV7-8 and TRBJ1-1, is GAGVSQSPRYKVAKRGQDVALRCDPISGHVSLFWYQQALGQGPEFLTYFQNEAQLDKSGLPSDRFFAERPEGSVSTLKIQRTQQEDSAVYLCASSSRVRTEAFFGQGTRLTVV.

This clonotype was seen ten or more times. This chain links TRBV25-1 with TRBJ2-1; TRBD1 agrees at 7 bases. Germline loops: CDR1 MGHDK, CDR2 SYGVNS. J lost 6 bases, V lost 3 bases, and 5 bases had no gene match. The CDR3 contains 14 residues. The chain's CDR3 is CASSESRQGNEQFF. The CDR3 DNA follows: TGTGCCAGCAGTGAGTCGAGACAGGGCAATGAGCAGTTCTTC.

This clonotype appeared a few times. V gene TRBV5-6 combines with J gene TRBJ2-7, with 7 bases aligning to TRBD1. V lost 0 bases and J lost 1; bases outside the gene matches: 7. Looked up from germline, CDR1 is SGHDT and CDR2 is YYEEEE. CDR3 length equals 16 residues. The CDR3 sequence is CASSLEVGTVSYEQYF. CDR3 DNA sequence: TGTGCCAGCAGCTTGGAAGTCGGGACAGTGTCCTACGAGCAGTACTTC.

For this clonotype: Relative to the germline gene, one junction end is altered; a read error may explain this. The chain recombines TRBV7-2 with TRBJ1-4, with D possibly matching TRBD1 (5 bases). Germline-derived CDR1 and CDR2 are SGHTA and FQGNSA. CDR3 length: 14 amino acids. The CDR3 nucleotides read TGTGCCAGCACCCGACAGACAACTAATGTAAAACTGTTTTTT. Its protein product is CASTRQTTNVKLFF.

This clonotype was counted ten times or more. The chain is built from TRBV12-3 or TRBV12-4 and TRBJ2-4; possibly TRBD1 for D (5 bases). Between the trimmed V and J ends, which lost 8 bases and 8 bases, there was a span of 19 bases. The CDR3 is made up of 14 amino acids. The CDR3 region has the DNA TGTGCCAGCTCCCCCCCAGGGTTCGGTCACATTCAGTACTTC. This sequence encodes CASSPPGFGHIQYF.

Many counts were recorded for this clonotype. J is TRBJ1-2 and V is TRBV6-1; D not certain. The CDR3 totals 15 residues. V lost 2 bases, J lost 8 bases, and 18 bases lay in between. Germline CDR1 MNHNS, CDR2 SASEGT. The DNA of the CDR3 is TGTGCCAGCAGTGAAACTGGGTCAGAGAAGGGAGGCTACACCTTC. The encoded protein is CASSETGSEKGGYTF.

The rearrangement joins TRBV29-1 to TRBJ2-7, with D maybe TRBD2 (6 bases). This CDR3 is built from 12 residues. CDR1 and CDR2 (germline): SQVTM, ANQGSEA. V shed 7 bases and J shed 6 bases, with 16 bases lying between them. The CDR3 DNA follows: TGCAGCGCCGGGACTCAGGCAAGCGAGCAGTACTTC. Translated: CSAGTQASEQYF.